The 6 T cell receptor beta chains below all came from one sample that was sequenced in a study of tumor and adjacent non-tumor tissue in lung cancer. This sample's RNA came from whole unsorted tissue. Distant lung tissue was collected more than 3 cm away from the tumor edge. The library came from three nested PCR rounds adapted from ARM-PCR protocols. TCRdb called the multiplex PCR reads again in MiXCR, with one record for every CDR3 protein. This sample has about 90,000 distinct CDR3 sequences, with 76% found just once. Material for sequencing was distant non-tumor lung tissue. The receptor set was obtained from a woman between 50 and 59 years old with non-small cell lung cancer.

A remark on this clonotype: Compared with germline, one end of the junction differs, possibly owing to a read error. The chain has TRBV14 and TRBJ2-1, with TRBD2 identical over 9 bases. Germline loops: CDR1 SGHDN, CDR2 FVKESK. CDR3 length: 18 residues. CDR3 coding DNA: TGTGTCAGCAGCCAAGATGGGGCGGGAGGGCTCCTCTACAATGAGCAGTTCTTC. Translation gives CVSSQDGAGGLLYNEQFF.

This clonotype was counted only a few times. A much larger clone lies a single base off, so this may be a read error. The chain carries TRBV20-1 and TRBJ1-4; D ambiguous. The CDR3 totals 15 residues. Germline CDR1 is DFQATT and CDR2 is SNEGSKA (reference sequence). CDR3 nucleotides: TGCAGTGCTAGGCGGCAGCCAGCTAATGATGAAAATCTGTTTTTT. Translated, it gives CSARRQPANDENLFF.

As for this clonotype: Given the absence of the conserved phenylalanine or tryptophan at the CDR3 end, a read error is likely. The V call is TRBV6-5, the J call TRBJ2-7; D uncertain. The CDR3 is made up of 14 amino acids. Germline values: CDR1 MNHEY, CDR2 SVGAGI. This CDR3 reads CASSYSRKAYEQYI. The CDR3 nucleotides read TGTGCCAGCAGTTACTCCCGGAAAGCCTATGAGCAGTACATC.

To note about this clonotype: Its ends do not fully match the called genes, so a read error is possible. The V and J genes are TRBV11-2 and TRBJ2-7, with 7 bases identical to TRBD1. Germline CDR1 and CDR2: SGHAT and FQNNGV. This CDR3 contains 14 residues. CDR3 nucleotides: TGCGCCAGCAGCTTAATTAGGGACAGCTACGAGCAGTACTTT. The encoded protein is CASSLIRDSYEQYF.

Regarding this clonotype: Compared with germline, one end of the junction differs, possibly owing to a read error. The chain links TRBV6-6 to TRBJ2-3; 8 positions agree with TRBD2. Germline V gene lookup returns CDR1 MNHNY and CDR2 SVGAGI (reference sequence). The CDR3 loop spans 14 amino acids. The CDR3 here is CASIPGGPTDTQYF. The CDR3 region has the DNA TGTGCCAGCATCCCGGGAGGGCCGACAGATACACAGTATTTT.

The chain combines TRBV29-1 with TRBJ2-1; D gene ambiguous. CDR3 length equals 12 residues. The ends were cut back, 2 bases at V and 15 bases at J, with 17 bases in the middle. Looked up from germline, CDR1 is SQVTM and CDR2 is ANQGSEA. In nucleotides, the CDR3 is TGCAGCGTTGAACAGGAACCAGCGAGTCTGTTCTTC. Encoded protein: CSVEQEPASLFF.